These 29 T cell receptor beta chains share one sample of origin, sequenced in a study of T-cell memory formation after mild COVID-19. MiXCR, applied by TCRdb to the 5' RACE reads, yields one record per CDR3 protein. Among about 180,000 distinct CDR3 sequences, around 16% were seen once, and the ten largest hold 2% to 2.5%. Sequencing was carried out using PBMCs or a T cell subset sorted from them (not recorded which). The source is an adult woman who had mild COVID-19 (a few samples of this study predate the infection). Cell type and time point are not known.

The chain recombines TRBV6-2 or TRBV6-3 with TRBJ2-1, with 7 bases aligning to TRBD2. Trimming took 6 bases from V and 0 from J; bases not matched to a gene: 5. The CDR3 covers 15 residues. Germline assignment: CDR1 MNHEY and CDR2 SVGEGT. CDR3 protein: CASRGGYSSYNEQFF. CDR3 bases: TGTGCCAGCAGGGGGGGGTACTCCTCCTACAATGAGCAGTTCTTC.

The table lists this clonotype with a few counts. This chain links TRBV28 with TRBJ1-4; a weak D match, TRBD1 (6 bases). There are 13 residues in the CDR3. V lost 5 bases, J lost 8 bases, and 12 bases lay in between. Germline CDR1 and CDR2: MDHEN and SYDVKM. CDR3 in DNA: TGTGCCAGCAGTCCCCACAGGGCCGAAAAACTGTTTTTT. This translates into CASSPHRAEKLFF.

The chain recombines TRBV15 with TRBJ2-7; 9 bases are shared with TRBD2. This CDR3 region has 18 residues. Unmatched junction bases numbered 14, after V lost 0 bases and J lost 5 bases. CDR1 is LNHNV and CDR2 is YYDKDF in the germline V gene (reference sequence). The CDR3 reads CATSRDSLAGPSHDEQYF. The CDR3 coding sequence is TGTGCCACCAGCAGAGATTCCCTAGCGGGGCCGAGTCATGACGAGCAGTACTTC.

This clonotype was seen at least ten times. The CDR3 loop reads CASSGGVKNIQYF. Here the CDR3 DNA reads TGTGCCAGCAGCGGGGGTGTCAAAAACATTCAGTACTTC. The J gene is TRBJ2-4, the V gene TRBV3-1; perhaps D is TRBD1 or TRBD2 (5 bases each). The CDR3 has 13 residues. V shed 5 bases and J shed 3 bases, with 8 bases lying between them. CDR1 is LGHDT and CDR2 is YNNKEL in the germline V gene (reference sequence).

This clonotype was observed a few times. The rearrangement links TRBV7-3 to TRBJ1-6; 7 positions match TRBD1. Germline values: CDR1 SGHTA, CDR2 FQGTGA. The CDR3 runs to 15 residues. With V trimmed by 4 bases and J by 10 bases, 10 bases remained unmatched. CDR3 coding DNA: TGTGCCAGCAGCTCCACAGGGGATCGTGGATCACCCCTCCACTTT. This sequence encodes CASSSTGDRGSPLHF.

V and J are TRBV12-3 or TRBV12-4 and TRBJ1-2, with D tentatively TRBD1 (6 bases). V was shortened by 3 bases and J by 5 bases, with 10 bases between the two germline ends. The CDR3 totals 13 residues. This CDR3 reads CASSFLQGYGYTF. In DNA, the CDR3 is TGTGCCAGCAGTTTTCTACAGGGTTATGGCTACACCTTC.

The rearrangement links TRBV6-5 to TRBJ2-1; 11 nucleotides agree with TRBD2. CDR1 MNHEY and CDR2 SVGAGI come from the germline V gene. The CDR3 covers 17 residues. V shed 1 base and J 9 bases; nucleotides not matched to a gene: 11. CDR3 sequence: CASSYLKTSGISSEQFF. Written as DNA, the CDR3 is TGTGCCAGCAGTTACTTGAAGACTAGCGGGATTAGTAGTGAGCAGTTCTTC.

The rearrangement links TRBV9 to TRBJ2-5; 9 bases are shared with TRBD1. The CDR3 extends over 18 amino acids. Per the germline V gene, CDR1 is SGDLS and CDR2 is YYNGEE. V dropped 0 bases and J dropped 4; count of bases not matched to a gene: 13. The CDR3 nucleotides are TGTGCCAGCAGCGTAGAGAATCCGGGACAGGGTTTTACAGAGACCCAGTACTTC. Its protein product is CASSVENPGQGFTETQYF.

This clonotype was seen a handful of times. V gene TRBV7-3 combines with J gene TRBJ1-1; possible D gene TRBD1, 5 bases. The CDR3 totals 13 residues. From germline, CDR1 is SGHTA and CDR2 FQGTGA. V was shortened by 5 bases and J by 8 bases, with 15 bases between the two germline ends. CDR3 region: CASSARDSAEAFF. For the CDR3, the DNA is TGTGCCAGCAGCGCCAGGGATTCGGCGGAAGCTTTCTTT. The full variable domain, rest sourced from reference TRBV7-3 and TRBJ1-1, is GAGVSQTPSNKVTEKGKYVELRCDPISGHTALYWYRQSLGQGPEFLIYFQGTGAADDSGLPNDRFFAVRPEGSVSTLKIQRTERGDSAVYLCASSARDSAEAFFGQGTRLTVV.

This clonotype was counted between two and nine times. The germline gene is not matched at one end of the junction; a read error may be the cause. V usage is TRBV12-3 or TRBV12-4 and J usage is TRBJ2-1; 7 positions agree with TRBD2. This CDR3 has 12 amino acids. CDR3 in amino acids: CASSPRRLASRF. The CDR3 region has the DNA TGTGCCAGCAGCCCGCGGCGACTAGCATCACGCTTC.

V gene TRBV12-3 or TRBV12-4 combines with J gene TRBJ2-7; 8 nucleotides agree with TRBD2. Trimming at V came to 4 bases and at J to 2 bases, leaving 7 bases not matched to a gene. The CDR3 runs to 15 residues. The CDR3 protein is CASSSTSGRTYEQYF. The CDR3 DNA is TGTGCCAGCAGTTCGACCAGCGGGAGAACCTACGAGCAGTACTTC.

The chain uses TRBV27 and TRBJ1-4, with TRBD1 matching over 9 bases. Germline lookup yields CDR1 MNHEY and CDR2 SMNVEV (reference sequence). This CDR3 region has 14 residues. V lost 5 bases to trimming and J lost 8 bases; unmatched junction nucleotides: 6. Here the CDR3 DNA reads TGTGCCAGCAGTCCGCGGACAGGGGAGGAAAAACTGTTTTTT. Protein product: CASSPRTGEEKLFF.

This clonotype occurred a few times. The chain has TRBV23-1 and TRBJ2-2; D is unclear. TRBV23-1 is sorted into the ORF group, with uncertain function. The CDR3 is 16 residues long. V was pared by 7 bases and J by 5 bases, with 20 bases between. CDR3 in amino acids: CASTPSAEPRTGELFF. As DNA, the CDR3 is TGCGCCAGCACCCCATCTGCAGAGCCCCGGACCGGGGAGCTGTTTTTT.

Only a few counts were recorded for this clonotype. This rearrangement joins TRBV25-1 to TRBJ2-1; possibly TRBD1 for D (6 bases). With 1 base removed from V and 5 bases from J, the gap between germline ends came to 15 bases. Germline V CDR1 and CDR2: MGHDK, SYGVNS. This CDR3 region has 16 residues. CDR3 region: CASSESQGTLNNEQFF. The CDR3 DNA reads TGTGCCAGCAGTGAATCGCAGGGGACCTTAAACAATGAGCAGTTCTTC.

The CDR3 bases are TGTGCCATCAGTGAGTCTGGACGGGCTTACGTCGAGCAGTACTTC. Residues: CAISESGRAYVEQYF. The chain recombines TRBV10-3 with TRBJ2-7; no firm D call. V dropped 0 bases and J dropped 6 bases, with 15 bases sitting between them. CDR3 length equals 15 residues. From germline, CDR1 is ENHRY and CDR2 SYGVKD.

This clonotype has just a few counts. This rearrangement joins TRBV4-1 to TRBJ1-5; D ambiguous. The ends were cut back, 4 bases at V and 1 base at J, with 11 bases in the middle. The length of the CDR3 is 15 residues. Germline CDR1 reads MGHRA; CDR2 reads YSYEKL. CDR3: CASSPREGSNQPQHF. DNA for the CDR3: TGCGCCAGCAGCCCCCGGGAGGGCAGCAATCAGCCCCAGCATTTT.

This CDR3 is CASSLTSPTDTQYF. Written as DNA, the CDR3 is TGTGCCAGCAGCTTGACTAGCCCCACAGATACGCAGTATTTT. This rearrangement joins TRBV7-3 to TRBJ2-3; 7 positions agree with TRBD2. V trimming: 3 bases; J trimming: 2 bases; junction bases outside the gene matches: 2. In germline, CDR1 is SGHTA, CDR2 FQGTGA. The CDR3 totals 14 residues.

This clonotype was detected a few times. The chain uses TRBV4-2 and TRBJ2-2, with D perhaps being TRBD1 or TRBD2 (5 bases each). Trimming took off 1 base at V and 1 base at J, with 13 bases between the two ends. Germline V lookup: CDR1 LGHNA, CDR2 YNFKEQ. The CDR3 loop spans 17 amino acids. The CDR3 region is CASSQVGVPGNTGELFF. The CDR3 coding sequence is TGTGCCAGCAGCCAAGTGGGGGTGCCAGGGAACACCGGGGAGCTGTTTTTT.

This clonotype came up a few times. CDR3 nucleotides: TGCAGTGCTAGAACACACACAGATACGCAGTATTTT. The encoded protein is CSARTHTDTQYF. The genes are TRBV20-1 and TRBJ2-3; no clear D gene. The CDR3 is 12 residues long. CDR1 and CDR2 from the germline V gene are DFQATT and SNEGSKA (reference sequence). V shed 2 bases and J shed 2 bases, with 5 bases lying between them.

This clonotype occurred a few times. The chain carries TRBV12-3 or TRBV12-4 and TRBJ1-1; D unclear. CDR3 size: 15 residues. Trimming cost V 3 bases and J 1 base, with 12 bases left between them. This CDR3 is CASSLYVEANTEAFF. The DNA of the CDR3 is TGTGCCAGCAGTTTGTACGTAGAAGCGAACACTGAAGCTTTCTTT.

This chain links TRBV5-6 with TRBJ2-4, with no clear D. The V end lost 2 bases, the J end lost 15 bases, and 21 bases lay between the germline ends. Germline CDR1 reads SGHDT; CDR2 reads YYEEEE. The CDR3 loop spans 14 amino acids. CDR3 protein: CASSLFVSSANRYF. The DNA for the CDR3 is TGTGCCAGCAGCTTATTCGTTAGTAGTGCCAATCGGTACTTC.

This chain joins TRBV7-2 and TRBJ2-1, with TRBD2 matching over 7 bases. V trimming: 4 bases; J trimming: 3 bases; junction bases outside the gene matches: 6. Germline V lookup: CDR1 SGHTA, CDR2 FQGNSA. The CDR3 sequence is 15 residues long. The CDR3 coding sequence is TGTGCCAGCAGCTCGGGAGGCTACAGCTACAATGAGCAGTTCTTC. This encodes CASSSGGYSYNEQFF.

The rearrangement links TRBV11-3 to TRBJ1-1; a weak D match, TRBD1 (6 bases). V gave up 5 bases and J gave up 2 bases, with 12 bases separating them. Germline loops: CDR1 SGHNT, CDR2 YENEEA. The CDR3 runs to 14 residues. CDR3 region: CASSHDRPNTEAFF. For the CDR3, the DNA is TGTGCCAGCAGCCACGACAGGCCCAACACTGAAGCTTTCTTT.

In its sample, this clonotype was seen a few times. V usage is TRBV7-2 and J usage is TRBJ2-2; D remains unclear. Deletions cut 7 bases from V and 0 bases from J, with 12 bases between. The CDR3 loop spans 15 amino acids. Per germline, CDR1 SGHTA and CDR2 FQGNSA. CDR3: CASTLGGPNTGELFF. The CDR3 region has the DNA TGTGCCAGCACCCTCGGTGGACCGAACACCGGGGAGCTGTTTTTT.

This clonotype was observed many times. The rearrangement links TRBV7-9 to TRBJ2-7; D may be TRBD1 or TRBD2 (7 bases each). Germline CDR1 and CDR2: SEHNR and FQNEAQ (reference sequence). The CDR3 has 14 amino acids. Between the trimmed V and J ends, which lost 3 bases and 6 bases, there was a span of 15 bases. Here the CDR3 reads CASSFLAGGGEQYF. DNA for the CDR3: TGTGCCAGCAGCTTCCTCGCAGGGGGGGGCGAGCAGTACTTC.

This clonotype was counted a few times. The J gene is TRBJ2-3, the V gene TRBV6-5, with 10 bases fitting TRBD1. Germline lookup yields CDR1 MNHEY and CDR2 SVGAGI. Trimming took 6 bases from V and 7 from J; bases not matched to a gene: 10. There are 15 residues in the CDR3. The CDR3 region has the DNA TGTGCCAGCAGCCAACCGGGACAGGGGTTTCATACGCAGTATTTT. This sequence encodes CASSQPGQGFHTQYF.

This clonotype was seen many times. The chain employs TRBV7-3 and TRBJ2-2; 9 nucleotides agree with TRBD2. Trimming at V came to 2 bases and at J to 4 bases, leaving 11 bases not matched to a gene. CDR1 is SGHTA and CDR2 is FQGTGA in the germline V gene. The CDR3 is 18 amino acids. The CDR3 region has the DNA TGTGCCAGCAGCTTAGCCCCCAGCGGGGGGATGGGCACCGGGGAGCTGTTTTTT. Translation: CASSLAPSGGMGTGELFF.

The chain couples TRBV9 to TRBJ2-1; 14 nucleotides align to TRBD2. From germline, CDR1 is SGDLS and CDR2 YYNGEE. V lost 4 bases to trimming and J lost 9 bases; unmatched junction nucleotides: 9. The CDR3 loop spans 16 amino acids. Written as DNA, the CDR3 is TGTGCCAGCAGCCCTCGACTAGCGGGGGGGCAGGGTGAGCAGTTCTTC. Protein sequence: CASSPRLAGGQGEQFF. Based on the CDR3 plus reference TRBV9 and TRBJ2-1, the full variable domain is DSGVTQTPKHLITATGQRVTLRCSPRSGDLSVYWYQQSLDQGLQFLIQYYNGEERAKGNILERFSAQQFPDLHSELNLSSLELGDSALYFCASSPRLAGGQGEQFFGPGTRLTVL.

Written as DNA, the CDR3 is TGTGCCAGCAGTTCAACTCGAGAGACCCAGTACTTC. It specifies CASSSTRETQYF. This chain uses TRBV12-3 or TRBV12-4 with TRBJ2-5, with no clear D. The CDR3 has 12 amino acids. Trimming stripped 4 bases from V and 4 bases from J, with 7 bases between.